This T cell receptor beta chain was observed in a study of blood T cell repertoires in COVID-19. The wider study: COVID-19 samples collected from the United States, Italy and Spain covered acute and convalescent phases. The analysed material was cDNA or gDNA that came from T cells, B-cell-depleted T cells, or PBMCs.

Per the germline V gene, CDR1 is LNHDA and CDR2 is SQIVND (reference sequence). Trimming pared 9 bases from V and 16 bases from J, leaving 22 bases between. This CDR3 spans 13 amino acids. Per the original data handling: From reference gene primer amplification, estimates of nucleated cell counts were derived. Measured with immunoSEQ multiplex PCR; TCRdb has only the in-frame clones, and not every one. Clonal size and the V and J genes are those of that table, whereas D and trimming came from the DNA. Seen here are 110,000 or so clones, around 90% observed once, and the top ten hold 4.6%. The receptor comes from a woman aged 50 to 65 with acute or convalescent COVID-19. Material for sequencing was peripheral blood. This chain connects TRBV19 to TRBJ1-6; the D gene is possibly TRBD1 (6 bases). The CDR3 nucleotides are TGTGCCAGCACAGGGACAACATCGGGGCTACTCCACTTT. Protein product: CASTGTTSGLLHF.